This entry lists 27 T cell receptor beta chains sequenced from one sample in a study of early T cells in non-severe SARS-CoV-2 infection. TCRdb re-called the 5' RACE reads with MiXCR, one entry per CDR3 protein. The table includes more than 50,000 distinct CDR3 sequences, roughly an eighth detected once. Specimen: whole blood, collected at baseline. The source is an adult who was a healthcare worker with PCR-confirmed SARS-CoV-2 infection or an uninfected control (not recorded which).

This clonotype was seen many times. This chain links TRBV4-3 with TRBJ1-4; D call uncertain. Between the trimmed V and J ends, which lost 4 bases and 0 bases, there was a span of 12 bases. The CDR3 covers 16 residues. Germline lookup yields CDR1 LGHNA and CDR2 YSLEER. CDR3 nucleotide sequence: TGCGCCAGCAGCCGCCGACTTCTAGCAACTAATGAAAAACTGTTTTTT. Translation gives CASSRRLLATNEKLFF.

This clonotype was observed many times. The rearrangement joins TRBV2 to TRBJ1-5; D is uncertain. V dropped 5 bases and J dropped 4 bases, with 9 bases sitting between them. Germline V gives CDR1 SNHLY, CDR2 FYNNEI. This CDR3 comprises 13 residues. CDR3 nucleotide sequence: TGTGCCAGCAGTAGTAGCGAGAATCAGCCCCAGCATTTT. It is translated as CASSSSENQPQHF.

The chain links TRBV5-6 to TRBJ1-1; weak D call: TRBD1 (6 bases). This CDR3 region has 15 residues. V lost 4 bases to trimming and J lost 1 base, with 14 bases between them. Germline V gene lookup returns CDR1 SGHDT and CDR2 YYEEEE. DNA for the CDR3: TGTGCCAGCAGCCTGGGGACACTTAAGAACACTGAAGCTTTCTTT. Translated, it gives CASSLGTLKNTEAFF.

This chain uses TRBV5-6 with TRBJ1-3; 7 bases are a match to TRBD1. This CDR3 is built from 14 residues. With 2 bases clipped from V and 4 bases from J, the junction kept 3 bases outside the gene matches. The germline V gene has CDR1 SGHDT and CDR2 YYEEEE. The CDR3 protein is CASSLRGPGNTIYF. DNA for the CDR3: TGTGCCAGCAGCTTAAGGGGGCCCGGAAACACCATATATTTT.

In this sample, this clonotype turned up a few times. The chain combines TRBV19 with TRBJ2-7, with 7 bases lining up with TRBD1. V trimming: 5 bases; J trimming: 4 bases; junction bases outside the gene matches: 5. The CDR3 extends over 13 amino acids. CDR1 and CDR2 (germline): LNHDA, SQIVND (reference sequence). The chain's CDR3 is CASSPQGSYEQYF. The CDR3 DNA is TGTGCCAGTAGTCCACAGGGGTCTTACGAGCAGTACTTC.

This clonotype showed up many times. V gene TRBV12-3 or TRBV12-4 combines with J gene TRBJ2-1; 12 bases match TRBD2. The CDR3 loop spans 16 amino acids. V was pared by 6 bases and J by 5 bases, with 8 bases of the junction left unmatched. Here the CDR3 DNA reads TGTGCCAGCAGACTGGGACTAGCGGGTCCTGACAATGAGCAGTTCTTC. As protein: CASRLGLAGPDNEQFF.

The rearrangement links TRBV7-6 to TRBJ2-3, with 7 bases that match TRBD1. There are 16 residues in the CDR3. In germline, CDR1 is SGHVS, CDR2 FNYEAQ. Losses at the gene ends were 1 base for V and 2 bases for J; bases not matched to a gene: 6. The DNA of the CDR3 is TGTGCCAGCAGCTTAGTTGGACAGGCGATCACAGATACGCAGTATTTT. Translated, it gives CASSLVGQAITDTQYF. Complete variable domain (other parts from reference TRBV7-6 and TRBJ2-3): GAGVSQSPRYKVTKRGQDVALRCDPISGHVSLYWYRQALGQGPEFLTYFNYEAQQDKSGLPNDRFSAERPEGSISTLTIQRTEQRDSAMYRCASSLVGQAITDTQYFGPGTRLTVL.

This clonotype was counted ten times or more. The chain uses TRBV2 and TRBJ2-3; 7 bases match TRBD2. This CDR3 is built from 14 residues. Germline CDR1 is SNHLY and CDR2 is FYNNEI. After removal of 6 bases from V and 0 bases from J, the junction contained 3 bases not matched to a gene. CDR3 protein: CASSLSGSTDTQYF. The CDR3 DNA reads TGTGCCAGCAGCCTTAGCGGGAGCACAGATACGCAGTATTTT.

The chain combines TRBV28 with TRBJ1-1, with unresolved D. The V gene lost 5 bases and the J gene lost 0 bases, with 7 bases spanning the gap. This CDR3 is built from 13 residues. The germline gives CDR1 MDHEN, CDR2 SYDVKM. The CDR3 DNA reads as TGTGCCAGCAGTGCTCAGGTGAACACTGAAGCTTTCTTT. This sequence encodes CASSAQVNTEAFF.

The chain joins TRBV4-3 to TRBJ1-2; no clear D. The CDR3 is made up of 16 amino acids. Germline V gene sequence: CDR1 LGHNA, CDR2 YSLEER. The V end lost 1 base, the J end lost 8 bases, and 20 bases lay between the germline ends. Here the CDR3 reads CASSQGGGGPLFGYTF. The CDR3 DNA reads as TGCGCCAGCAGCCAAGGTGGCGGCGGACCCCTCTTCGGCTACACCTTC.

Remarks on this clonotype: Compared with germline, one end of the junction differs, possibly owing to a read error. This chain connects TRBV6-6 to TRBJ1-5, with 8 bases aligning to TRBD1. Germline V gene lookup returns CDR1 MNHNY and CDR2 SVGAGI (reference sequence). The length of the CDR3 is 16 residues. Here the CDR3 reads CATSHQTGDSYQPQHF. CDR3 nucleotides: TGTGCCACCAGTCACCAGACAGGGGATTCATATCAGCCCCAGCATTTT.

The chain recombines TRBV7-9 with TRBJ1-5; no clear D. There are 15 residues in the CDR3. Germline CDR1 is SEHNR and CDR2 is FQNEAQ (reference sequence). V dropped 1 base and J dropped 0 bases, with 7 bases sitting between them. The CDR3 loop is CASSLEGYSNQPQHF. CDR3 nucleotides: TGTGCCAGCAGCTTAGAAGGGTATAGCAATCAGCCCCAGCATTTT.

This sequence joins TRBV19 and TRBJ2-7, with D possibly matching TRBD2 (6 bases). Trimming removed 3 bases at V and 2 bases at J, with 14 bases between. The germline V gene has CDR1 LNHDA and CDR2 SQIVND (reference sequence). The CDR3 is made up of 15 amino acids. In nucleotides, the CDR3 is TGTGCCAGTAGTATGAGTGTCGGCGGGACCTACGAGCAGTACTTC. Translating gives CASSMSVGGTYEQYF.

This clonotype was observed many times. This chain links TRBV18 with TRBJ2-3; D ambiguous. Trimming took 0 bases from V and 0 from J, leaving 1 base between them. The germline CDR1 and CDR2 sequences are KGHSH and LQKENI. This CDR3 has 13 amino acids. Here the CDR3 reads CASSPPSTDTQYF. The CDR3 nucleotides are TGTGCCAGCTCACCACCCAGCACAGATACGCAGTATTTT.

This clonotype was observed many times. The chain uses TRBV29-1 and TRBJ2-5; maybe TRBD2 (5 bases). The CDR3 contains 12 residues. V dropped 2 bases and J dropped 4 bases, with 8 bases sitting between them. Germline V gene lookup returns CDR1 SQVTM and CDR2 ANQGSEA. The CDR3 spells CSVELAGETQYF. DNA of the CDR3: TGCAGCGTTGAACTAGCCGGAGAGACCCAGTACTTC.

The chain is built from TRBV2 and TRBJ2-3; tentative D call: TRBD2 (5 bases). The germline gives CDR1 SNHLY, CDR2 FYNNEI. The CDR3 length is 14 residues. Trimming stripped 4 bases from V and 5 bases from J, with 13 bases between. CDR3 nucleotides: TGTGCCAGCAGTGTATTAGCGAGGCTAGATACGCAGTATTTT. Its translation: CASSVLARLDTQYF.

The genes are TRBV11-2 and TRBJ2-2, with a tentative D call TRBD2 (6 bases). This CDR3 spans 14 amino acids. The V end lost 5 bases, the J end lost 4 bases, and 11 bases lay between the germline ends. Germline CDR1 and CDR2: SGHAT and FQNNGV. The CDR3 DNA reads as TGTGCCAGCAGCCCCGGGACTTTCACCGGGGAGCTGTTTTTT. Translation: CASSPGTFTGELFF.

This clonotype was seen only a few times. The V call is TRBV7-2, the J call TRBJ2-6, with D tentatively TRBD2 (6 bases). Germline CDR1 SGHTA, CDR2 FQGNSA. The CDR3 sequence is 15 residues long. The V and J ends lost 5 bases and 2 bases respectively, with 10 bases between them. The CDR3 is CASSQGGAGANVLTF. For the CDR3, the DNA is TGTGCCAGCAGCCAAGGCGGGGCTGGGGCCAACGTCCTGACTTTC.

This clonotype was found a few times. J is TRBJ1-2 and V is TRBV5-1; 11 bases map to TRBD1. The CDR3 consists of 14 residues. Germline assignment: CDR1 SGHRS and CDR2 YFSETQ. J was trimmed by 4 bases and V by 4 bases; bases with no gene match: 3. The DNA for the CDR3 is TGCGCCAGCAGCAGCGGACAGGGGGCCTATGGCTACACCTTC. The encoded protein is CASSSGQGAYGYTF.

V is TRBV28 and J is TRBJ1-2; D not certain. V lost 7 bases and J lost 3, with 3 bases in between. The CDR3 is made up of 10 amino acids. The V gene's germline CDR1 is MDHEN and CDR2 SYDVKM. The CDR3, as DNA: TGTGCCAGCAATTACTATGGCTACACCTTC. Residues: CASNYYGYTF.

The V gene is TRBV28, the J gene TRBJ1-2; unclear D gene. The V and J ends lost 6 bases and 8 bases respectively, with 10 bases between them. The CDR3 length is 11 residues. Germline-derived CDR1 and CDR2 are MDHEN and SYDVKM. CDR3 residues: CASRGFVGYTF. DNA of the CDR3: TGTGCCAGCAGGGGTTTCGTGGGCTACACCTTC.

In nucleotides, the CDR3 is TGCGCCAGCAGCCAGGGGCTATCCACAGATACGCAGTATTTT. Translation gives CASSQGLSTDTQYF. V gene TRBV4-1 combines with J gene TRBJ2-3, with a weak D call TRBD1 (5 bases). V lost 3 bases and J 2 bases, leaving 9 bases between the germline ends. Germline assignment: CDR1 MGHRA and CDR2 YSYEKL. The CDR3 extends over 14 amino acids.

This clonotype was seen a handful of times. The chain combines TRBV6-6 with TRBJ1-2; TRBD1 might be the D (5 bases). There are 14 residues in the CDR3. V lost 10 bases, J lost 0 bases, and 15 bases lay in between. Germline V gene lookup returns CDR1 MNHNY and CDR2 SVGAGI (reference sequence). For the CDR3, the DNA is TGTGCCACCGTACCCGGGACGACTAACTATGGCTACACCTTC. Protein sequence: CATVPGTTNYGYTF.

In its sample, this clonotype was seen a few times. The chain combines TRBV5-1 with TRBJ1-2; perhaps TRBD1 as D (5 bases). Trimming took 2 bases from V and 8 from J, leaving 16 bases between them. The CDR3 contains 14 residues. The germline V gene encodes CDR1 SGHRS and CDR2 YFSETQ. The chain's CDR3 is CASSFEGQGKGYTF. CDR3 sequence (DNA): TGCGCCAGCAGCTTTGAAGGCCAGGGAAAAGGCTACACCTTC.

The CDR3 sequence is CASSLGSTGGQSPLHF. Written as DNA, the CDR3 is TGTGCCAGCAGCTTAGGCTCGACAGGGGGCCAGTCACCCCTCCACTTT. The J gene is TRBJ1-6, the V gene TRBV11-1, with 10 positions matching TRBD1. This CDR3 contains 16 residues. Germline V gene sequence: CDR1 SGHAT, CDR2 FQDESV (reference sequence). Unmatched junction bases numbered 7, after V lost 1 base and J lost 10 bases.

The rearrangement uses TRBV11-2 and TRBJ1-1; D is perhaps TRBD1 (6 bases). The CDR3 covers 13 residues. The germline V and J ends were trimmed by 5 bases and 4 bases, with 11 bases remaining between them. Per the germline V gene, CDR1 is SGHAT and CDR2 is FQNNGV. The CDR3, as DNA: TGTGCCAGCAGCCCAGGGGTGCGCACTGAAGCTTTCTTT. Its translation: CASSPGVRTEAFF.

The sample holds a few counts of this clonotype. The chain joins TRBV7-9 to TRBJ1-1, with a possible D match to TRBD1 (5 bases). The CDR3 loop spans 14 amino acids. The germline gives CDR1 SEHNR, CDR2 FQNEAQ (reference sequence). Trimming cost V 4 bases and J 1 base, with 10 bases left between them. CDR3 sequence: CASSWGEPNTEAFF. CDR3 coding DNA: TGTGCCAGCAGCTGGGGGGAGCCGAACACTGAAGCTTTCTTT.